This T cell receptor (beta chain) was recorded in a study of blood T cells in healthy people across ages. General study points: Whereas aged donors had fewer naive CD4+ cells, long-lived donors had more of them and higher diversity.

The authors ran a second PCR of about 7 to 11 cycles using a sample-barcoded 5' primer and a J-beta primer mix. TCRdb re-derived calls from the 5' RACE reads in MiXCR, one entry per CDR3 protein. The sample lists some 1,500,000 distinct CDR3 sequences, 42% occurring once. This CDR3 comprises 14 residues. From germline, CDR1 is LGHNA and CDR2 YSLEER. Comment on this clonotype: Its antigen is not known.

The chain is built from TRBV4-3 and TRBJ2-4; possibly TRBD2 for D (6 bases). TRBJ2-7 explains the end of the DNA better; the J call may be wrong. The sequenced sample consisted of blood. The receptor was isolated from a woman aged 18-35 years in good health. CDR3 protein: CASSFRRGDYEQYF. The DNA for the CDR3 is TGCGCCAGCAGCTTTAGGCGGGGAGACTACGAGCAGTACTTC.